This T cell receptor (beta chain) emerged from a study of blood T cell repertoires in COVID-19. Looking at the study overall: Samples representing acute and convalescent COVID-19 were sourced from the United States, Italy and Spain. The analysed material was cDNA or gDNA that came from T cells, B-cell-depleted T cells, or PBMCs.

Data came from immunoSEQ multiplex PCR; TCRdb stores just in-frame clones and leaves some out. The sample has about 62,000 clones; 80% to 90% are singletons. Trimming left V 9 bases short and J 0 bases short, with 15 bases between. Germline V gene lookup returns CDR1 LGHNA and CDR2 YSLEER. This CDR3 spans 15 amino acids. Seattle patient enrollment occurred during active infection, with longitudinal follow-up thereafter. The rearrangement uses TRBV4-3 and TRBJ1-3; no clear D. Sequencing input: peripheral blood. This clonotype was obtained from a woman aged 55-69 years with COVID-19, enrolled during active disease. CDR3 amino acids: CARGRRELSGNTIYF. In nucleotides, the CDR3 is TGCGCCAGGGGGAGGCGGGAGCTCTCTGGAAACACCATATATTTT.